This TCR beta chain was documented in a study of blood T cell repertoires in COVID-19. The overall study: Material from acute and convalescent COVID-19 was sourced from the United States, Italy and Spain. The cDNA or gDNA used as material had been derived from T cells, B-cell-depleted T cells, or PBMCs.

Enrolment of Seattle patients took place during active infection, and they were followed longitudinally. Generated by immunoSEQ multiplex PCR, the TCRdb table keeps only in-frame clones and is missing some. The sample includes some 520,000 clones, nearly 90% of them seen just once. Germline CDR1 and CDR2: SGHNT and YYREEE (reference sequence). The V end lost 7 bases, the J end lost 12 bases, and 23 bases lay between the germline ends. There are 13 residues in the CDR3. The origin of this receptor is a man between 18 and 29 years old with COVID-19, enrolled during active disease. V is TRBV5-4 and J is TRBJ2-7, with D perhaps matching TRBD1 (5 bases). Input material: peripheral blood. The CDR3 DNA follows: TGTGCCAGCCCAAGGGGCGGTCCATCAGGTTGGTACTTC. Residues: CASPRGGPSGWYF.